This entry lists 18 T cell receptor beta chains sequenced from one sample in a study of T cell responses to AZD1222 COVID-19 vaccine. This table comes from immunoSEQ multiplex PCR, and its TCRdb copy is limited to in-frame clones, with some not included. This table holds 82,000 or so clones, 90% to 95% found once. The specimen comprised peripheral blood, sampled on day 0 of AZD1222 vaccination. The receptors come from an adult in good health.

V gene TRBV6-5 combines with J gene TRBJ2-7, with D unclear. Germline V lookup: CDR1 MNHEY, CDR2 SVGAGI. V shed 4 bases and J shed 3 bases, with 10 bases lying between them. The CDR3 loop spans 13 amino acids. The CDR3 is CASSSIPSYEQYF. The CDR3 nucleotides are TGTGCCAGCAGTTCCATACCAAGCTACGAGCAGTACTTC.

The V call is TRBV7-9, the J call TRBJ1-2, with a tentative D call TRBD1 (5 bases). V lost 1 base, J lost 8 bases, and 11 bases lay in between. The germline V gene encodes CDR1 SEHNR and CDR2 FQNEAQ (reference sequence). CDR3 length: 13 amino acids. CDR3 in DNA: TGTGCCAGCAGCTTAGAGGCAGGGTCCGGCTACACCTTC. The encoded protein is CASSLEAGSGYTF. Using reference TRBV7-9 and TRBJ1-2 for the parts outside the CDR3, the full variable domain is DTGVSQNPRHKITKRGQNVTFRCDPISEHNRLYWYRQTLGQGPEFLTYFQNEAQLEKSRLLSDRFSAERPKGSFSTLEIQRTEQGDSAMYLCASSLEAGSGYTFGSGTRLTVV.

This chain links TRBV9 with TRBJ1-6, with D perhaps TRBD1 (5 bases). This CDR3 is 23 amino acids long. Germline loops: CDR1 SGDLS, CDR2 YYNGEE. V was trimmed by 0 bases and J by 10 bases, leaving 38 bases between them. The CDR3 protein is CASSVVLVEGFSPPGHFASPLHF. The CDR3, as DNA: TGTGCCAGCAGCGTAGTTCTTGTAGAGGGTTTCTCGCCACCTGGACATTTCGCCTCACCCCTCCACTTT.

The CDR3 reads CASSLSPVNTEAFF. For the CDR3, the DNA is TGTGCCAGCAGCTTAAGCCCTGTGAACACTGAAGCTTTCTTT. The chain recombines TRBV7-9 with TRBJ1-1; D gene uncertain. The CDR3 spans 14 residues. V was trimmed by 2 bases and J by 0 bases, leaving 7 bases between them. Germline-derived CDR1 and CDR2 are SEHNR and FQNEAQ (reference sequence).

This sequence joins TRBV19 and TRBJ1-2; D remains unclear. Trimming left V 5 bases short and J 4 bases short, with 14 bases between. Per germline, CDR1 LNHDA and CDR2 SQIVND (reference sequence). The CDR3 is 14 residues long. For the CDR3, the DNA is TGTGCCAGTAGTGCGCAGGTGGGATTCTATGGCTACACCTTC. It encodes CASSAQVGFYGYTF.

This clone rates as medium-sized. This sequence joins TRBV10-1 and TRBJ1-1; tentatively, D is TRBD1 (5 bases). Germline assignment: CDR1 WNHNN and CDR2 SYGVQD (reference sequence). The V end lost 8 bases, the J end lost 3 bases, and 31 bases lay between the germline ends. This CDR3 is 19 amino acids long. CDR3 in amino acids: CASGKDGRGSDKGDTEAFF. The CDR3 nucleotides read TGCGCCAGCGGCAAAGATGGAAGGGGCTCCGATAAAGGTGACACTGAAGCTTTCTTT.

The chain employs TRBV6-6 and TRBJ1-5; 9 bases match TRBD1. J lost 4 bases, V lost 5 bases, and 6 bases had no gene match. The CDR3 covers 15 residues. Per the germline V gene, CDR1 is MNHNY and CDR2 is SVGAGI (reference sequence). CDR3 sequence (DNA): TGTGCCAGCAGTACCGAGGGACAGGGTAATCAGCCCCAGCATTTT. Its translation: CASSTEGQGNQPQHF.

The chain uses TRBV24-1 and TRBJ1-1; 7 bases are shared with TRBD1. V lost 4 bases to trimming and J lost 6 bases; unmatched junction nucleotides: 4. This CDR3 has 13 amino acids. The germline V gene encodes CDR1 KGHDR and CDR2 SFDVKD. The CDR3 here is CATSDDRAAEAFF. The CDR3 coding sequence is TGTGCCACCAGTGACGACAGGGCTGCTGAAGCTTTCTTT.

This clone was seen a handful of times. The rearrangement joins TRBV29-1 to TRBJ2-7; no firm D call. This CDR3 region has 13 residues. CDR1 is SQVTM and CDR2 is ANQGSEA in the germline V gene. V was clipped by 5 bases and J by 0 bases, with 11 bases between them. CDR3 residues: CSVRTVPSYEQYF. In nucleotides, the CDR3 is TGCAGCGTTCGCACAGTCCCCTCCTACGAGCAGTACTTC.

The chain combines TRBV15 with TRBJ2-5; 8 bases map to TRBD1. The ends lost 0 bases at V and 7 bases at J; junction bases unmatched: 31. Germline V gene sequence: CDR1 LNHNV, CDR2 YYDKDF (reference sequence). This CDR3 contains 23 residues. The CDR3 sequence: CATSRDRIPPATGDIRARWTQYF. DNA of the CDR3: TGTGCCACCAGCAGAGATAGGATCCCCCCGGCGACAGGGGATATCAGGGCGCGGTGGACCCAGTACTTC. Full variable domain (remainder filled in from reference TRBV15 and TRBJ2-5): DAMVIQNPRYQVTQFGKPVTLSCSQTLNHNVMYWYQQKSSQAPKLLFHYYDKDFNNEADTPDNFQSRRPNTSFCFLDIRSPGLGDTAMYLCATSRDRIPPATGDIRARWTQYFGPGTRLLVL.

This chain links TRBV5-6 with TRBJ1-3, with a possible D match to TRBD1 (6 bases). This CDR3 contains 14 residues. With 5 bases removed from V and 1 base from J, the gap between germline ends came to 10 bases. Per germline, CDR1 SGHDT and CDR2 YYEEEE. As DNA, the CDR3 is TGTGCCAGCAGTTACGGACAGTCTGGAAACACCATATATTTT. Encoded protein: CASSYGQSGNTIYF.

The chain has TRBV11-2 and TRBJ1-1; the D gene is possibly TRBD1 (6 bases). Germline CDR1 reads SGHAT; CDR2 reads FQNNGV. The CDR3 spans 13 residues. V lost 5 bases and J lost 5, with 12 bases in between. The CDR3: CASSQHRATEAFF. For the CDR3, the DNA is TGTGCCAGCAGCCAACACAGGGCTACTGAAGCTTTCTTT.

CDR3 loop: CASSKAGDSFWALHF. The CDR3 nucleotides read TGTGCCAGCAGTAAAGCCGGAGACTCATTCTGGGCCCTCCACTTT. The chain has TRBV6-2 or TRBV6-3 and TRBJ1-6; D remains unclear. V lost 5 bases to trimming and J lost 14 bases, with 22 bases between them. This CDR3 is 15 amino acids long. Per the germline V gene, CDR1 is MNHEY and CDR2 is SVGEGT.

This clone has just one count. The CDR3 loop reads CAISESRGGNTIYF. The CDR3 coding sequence is TGTGCCATCAGTGAAAGCCGGGGTGGAAACACCATATATTTT. The chain employs TRBV10-3 and TRBJ1-3; D unclear. Deletions cut 3 bases from V and 3 bases from J, with 9 bases between. This CDR3 region has 14 residues. Germline V gives CDR1 ENHRY, CDR2 SYGVKD.

There are a few counts of this clone. The V and J genes are TRBV7-9 and TRBJ1-2, with D possibly being TRBD1 (5 bases). The ends were cut back, 5 bases at V and 4 bases at J, with 11 bases in the middle. This CDR3 region has 13 residues. The germline V gene has CDR1 SEHNR and CDR2 FQNEAQ (reference sequence). CDR3 DNA: TGTGCCAGCAGCCCCGGCGACAGCTATGGCTACACCTTC. It codes for CASSPGDSYGYTF.

The rearrangement uses TRBV2 and TRBJ1-2; D is unclear. Per the germline V gene, CDR1 is SNHLY and CDR2 is FYNNEI. The V and J ends lost 5 bases and 6 bases respectively, with 7 bases between them. The CDR3 runs to 11 residues. CDR3 protein: CASSLGNGYTF. Written as DNA, the CDR3 is TGTGCCAGCAGTTTGGGCAATGGCTACACCTTC.

J is TRBJ1-1 and V is TRBV5-1; D gene unclear. CDR1 is SGHRS and CDR2 is YFSETQ in the germline V gene. This CDR3 comprises 14 residues. The V gene lost 0 bases and the J gene lost 5 bases, with 11 bases spanning the gap. This chain's CDR3 is CASSLGFGRTEAFF. The CDR3 nucleotides read TGCGCCAGCAGCTTGGGATTTGGGAGGACTGAAGCTTTCTTT.

The V gene is TRBV5-1, the J gene TRBJ2-2; a possible D gene is TRBD2 (5 bases). The V gene's germline CDR1 is SGHRS and CDR2 YFSETQ. The CDR3 loop spans 17 amino acids. Trimming took off 0 bases at V and 4 bases at J, with 16 bases between the two ends. The CDR3 coding sequence is TGCGCCAGCAGCTTGGCCACCTCCGTTGGAGGCACCGGGGAGCTGTTTTTT. It is translated as CASSLATSVGGTGELFF.